This TCR beta chain came from a study of blood T cell repertoires in COVID-19. Participant ages covered about 18 to 95 years across around 22 US areas. Sequenced by immunoSEQ multiplex PCR; TCRdb stores in-frame clones only, minus some. The sample lists fewer than 200,000 clones; around 90% were seen once. The CDR3 spans 14 residues. V dropped 0 bases and J dropped 0; count of bases not matched to a gene: 2. Germline CDR1 reads SQVTM; CDR2 reads ANQGSEA. Specimen: PBMCs or T cells enriched from blood (not recorded which). The chain recombines TRBV29-1 with TRBJ2-7; TRBD1 matches 7 bases. The source is a young woman who had recovered from COVID-19. Written as DNA, the CDR3 is TGCAGCGTTGAAGACGACAGGGTCTCCTACGAGCAGTACTTC. Its translation is CSVEDDRVSYEQYF.